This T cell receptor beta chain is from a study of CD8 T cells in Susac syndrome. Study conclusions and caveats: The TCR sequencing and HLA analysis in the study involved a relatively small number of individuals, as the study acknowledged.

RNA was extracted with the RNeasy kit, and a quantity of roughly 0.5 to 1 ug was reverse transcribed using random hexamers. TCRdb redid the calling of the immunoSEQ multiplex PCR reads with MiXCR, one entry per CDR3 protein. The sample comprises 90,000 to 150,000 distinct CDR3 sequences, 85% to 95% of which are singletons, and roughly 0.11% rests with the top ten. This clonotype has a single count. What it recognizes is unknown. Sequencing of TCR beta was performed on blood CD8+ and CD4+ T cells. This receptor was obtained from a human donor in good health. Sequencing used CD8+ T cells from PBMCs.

The CDR3 DNA reads TGTGCCAGCAGCGAGAGACAGGGGAAATCCTACGAGCAGTACTTC. It specifies CASSERQGKSYEQYF. The chain employs TRBV7-9 and TRBJ2-7; TRBD1 matches 8 bases. J was trimmed by 1 base and V by 5 bases; bases with no gene match: 7. This CDR3 comprises 15 residues. Looked up from germline, CDR1 is SEHNR and CDR2 is FQNEAQ (reference sequence).